The rows below give T cell receptor beta chains drawn from one sample of a study of CD8+CD57+ T cells in acquired aplastic anemia. TCRdb re-called the reads with MiXCR, one entry per CDR3 protein. The data hold 90,000 to 130,000 distinct CDR3 sequences, with around 50% observed a single time. Sequencing was done on a sample of sorted CD4+, CD8+, or CD8+CD57+ T cells (not recorded which) from PBMCs. The source of these receptors is a human donor in good health, serving as a control. CDR3s include the opening cysteine and the closing phenylalanine or tryptophan. The D gene is left open where the match is weak. Some rows have no size entry. The others give once, few or many, or a class for an expanded clone.

D gene: TRBD1
J gene: TRBJ2-7
clone size: NA
V gene: TRBV7-9
CDR3 DNA: TGTGCCAGCAGCTTAGAGCAGGGGGCGGCCTACGAGCAGTACTTC
CDR3 protein: CASSLEQGAAYEQYF

D gene: NA
J gene: TRBJ2-7
clone size: NA
V gene: TRBV30
CDR3 DNA: TGTGCCTGGAGTCAAGACTATTCCTACGAGCAGTACTTC
CDR3 protein: CAWSQDYSYEQYF

D gene: NA
J gene: TRBJ1-2
clone size: NA
V gene: TRBV20-1
CDR3 DNA: TGCAGTGCCCCCTGGCAGGGCGACTATGGCTACACCTTC
CDR3 protein: CSAPWQGDYGYTF

D gene: TRBD1
J gene: TRBJ1-6
clone size: NA
V gene: TRBV7-9
CDR3 DNA: TGTGCCAGCAGACGTACCGGACAGGGGGTTTCACCCCTCCACTTT
CDR3 protein: CASRRTGQGVSPLHF

D gene: NA
J gene: TRBJ1-2
clone size: NA
V gene: TRBV20-1
CDR3 DNA: TGCAGTGCGGCAGGAGGTAACTATGGCTACACCTTC
CDR3 protein: CSAAGGNYGYTF

D gene: NA
J gene: TRBJ1-1
clone size: many
V gene: TRBV6-2/TRBV6-3
CDR3 DNA: TGTGCCAGCAGTTACCCATCTCTGAACACTGAAGCTTTCTTT
CDR3 protein: CASSYPSLNTEAFF

D gene: NA
J gene: TRBJ2-7
clone size: NA
V gene: TRBV2
CDR3 DNA: TGTGCCAGCAGGGGTGACACTACCTACGAGCAGTACTTC
CDR3 protein: CASRGDTTYEQYF

D gene: NA
J gene: TRBJ2-7
clone size: NA
V gene: TRBV15
CDR3 DNA: TGTGCCACCAGCAGAGATAAACGGTACGAGCAGTACTTC
CDR3 protein: CATSRDKRYEQYF

D gene: TRBD1
J gene: TRBJ2-5
clone size: NA
V gene: TRBV5-4
CDR3 DNA: TGTGCCAGCAGCTTGAGTCTGTGGGACAGGGGGATCCAAGAGACCCAGTACTTC
CDR3 protein: CASSLSLWDRGIQETQYF

D gene: TRBD1
J gene: TRBJ1-5
clone size: NA
V gene: TRBV20-1
CDR3 DNA: TGCAGTGCTTCGACAGGGGGCAATCAGCCCCAGCATTTT
CDR3 protein: CSASTGGNQPQHF

D gene: NA
J gene: TRBJ2-7
clone size: NA
V gene: TRBV7-9
CDR3 DNA: TGTGCCAGCAGTAATCTCCTAACCCCTCCCAGAGTACAGTACTTC
CDR3 protein: CASSNLLTPPRVQYF

D gene: TRBD1
J gene: TRBJ1-2
clone size: NA
V gene: TRBV5-6
CDR3 DNA: TGTGCCAGCAGCACCTTAGACAGGGCCAGCGCCCACTATGGCTACACCTTC
CDR3 protein: CASSTLDRASAHYGYTF

D gene: NA
J gene: TRBJ2-3
clone size: many
V gene: TRBV12-3/TRBV12-4
CDR3 DNA: TGTGCCAGCAGTTTGAGAGGGGATACGCAGTATTTT
CDR3 protein: CASSLRGDTQYF

D gene: TRBD1
J gene: TRBJ2-7
clone size: NA
V gene: TRBV14
CDR3 DNA: TGTGCCAGCAGCCCTTGGGACAGGACCTACGAGCAGTACTTC
CDR3 protein: CASSPWDRTYEQYF

D gene: NA
J gene: TRBJ2-3
clone size: NA
V gene: TRBV20-1
CDR3 DNA: TGCAGTGCTAGAGATCAAGGAGAGACAGATACGCAGTATTTT
CDR3 protein: CSARDQGETDTQYF

D gene: NA
J gene: TRBJ2-3
clone size: many
V gene: TRBV4-3
CDR3 DNA: TGCGCCAGCAGCCAAGGAGGACTGGGGACCAGCACAGATACGCAGTATTTT
CDR3 protein: CASSQGGLGTSTDTQYF

D gene: NA
J gene: TRBJ2-7
clone size: NA
V gene: TRBV5-5
CDR3 DNA: TGTGCCAGCAGCTTGGGACGGGGTACCGACGAGCAGTACTTC
CDR3 protein: CASSLGRGTDEQYF

D gene: TRBD1
J gene: TRBJ1-5
clone size: many
V gene: TRBV30
CDR3 DNA: TGTGCCTGGACATCAGGGGGAGGCAATCAGCCCCAGCATTTT
CDR3 protein: CAWTSGGGNQPQHF

D gene: TRBD1
J gene: TRBJ2-7
clone size: NA
V gene: TRBV7-9
CDR3 DNA: TGTGCCAGCAGCTCGAGGGGACAGGGGCCTTACGAGCAGTACTTC
CDR3 protein: CASSSRGQGPYEQYF

D gene: NA
J gene: TRBJ2-7
clone size: NA
V gene: TRBV2
CDR3 DNA: TGTGCCAGCAGTGAATTTACGCCCTTACATTTCTACGAGCAGTACTTC
CDR3 protein: CASSEFTPLHFYEQYF

D gene: NA
J gene: TRBJ1-1
clone size: NA
V gene: TRBV13
CDR3 DNA: TGTGCCAGCTCGCGGCCGCTTGCGGGGGAAGCTTTCTTT
CDR3 protein: CASSRPLAGEAFF

D gene: TRBD1
J gene: TRBJ1-2
clone size: few
V gene: TRBV2
CDR3 DNA: TGTGCCAGCATGGGGGGACAGGCTGGCTACACCTTC
CDR3 protein: CASMGGQAGYTF

D gene: NA
J gene: TRBJ1-5
clone size: many
V gene: TRBV6-5
CDR3 DNA: TGTGCCAGCAGTCGCCCCCATTTT
CDR3 protein: CASSRPHF

D gene: TRBD1
J gene: TRBJ2-3
clone size: NA
V gene: TRBV10-3
CDR3 DNA: TGTGCCATCAGCGACAGGGGGAGCACAGATACGCAGTATTTT
CDR3 protein: CAISDRGSTDTQYF

D gene: NA
J gene: TRBJ1-2
clone size: NA
V gene: TRBV2
CDR3 DNA: TGTGCCACAAAACTGTCGGGGGGACACTATGGCTACACCTTC
CDR3 protein: CATKLSGGHYGYTF

D gene: NA
J gene: TRBJ2-1
clone size: many
V gene: TRBV2
CDR3 DNA: TGTGCCAGCAGTGAACATGCGGGCCCTCGGGATGAGCAGTTCTTC
CDR3 protein: CASSEHAGPRDEQFF

D gene: NA
J gene: TRBJ2-2
clone size: NA
V gene: TRBV19
CDR3 DNA: TGTGCCAGTAGTAGTGGGTCCGGGGAGCTGTTTTTT
CDR3 protein: CASSSGSGELFF

D gene: TRBD1
J gene: TRBJ1-2
clone size: NA
V gene: TRBV10-3
CDR3 DNA: TGTGCCATCAGTGAGGGGACAGGGGGCTTCTATGGCTACACCTTC
CDR3 protein: CAISEGTGGFYGYTF

D gene: TRBD2
J gene: TRBJ2-1
clone size: once
V gene: TRBV25-1
CDR3 DNA: TGTGCCAGCAGTGAATCTAGCGGGCCCTACAATGAGCAGTTCTTC
CDR3 protein: CASSESSGPYNEQFF

D gene: NA
J gene: TRBJ1-2
clone size: once
V gene: TRBV7-9
CDR3 DNA: TGTGCCAGCAGCTTAGGGCAGGGTGAGTCGGACGGCTACACCTTC
CDR3 protein: CASSLGQGESDGYTF

D gene: NA
J gene: TRBJ2-3
clone size: few
V gene: TRBV10-3
CDR3 DNA: TGTGCCATCAGTGGGGGGTTCACAGATACGCAGTATTTT
CDR3 protein: CAISGGFTDTQYF